Listed here are 12 T cell receptor beta chains from one sample, sequenced in a study of CD8 T cells in ankylosing spondylitis. Using its own MiXCR run on the 5' RACE reads, TCRdb lists one record per CDR3 protein. Counted here are approximately 28,000 distinct CDR3 sequences, approximately 7.9% occurring once; the ten biggest clones make up about 31%. The sequenced sample consisted of blood. The receptors were sampled from a male donor with ankylosing spondylitis or in good health (not recorded which).

This chain connects TRBV20-1 to TRBJ1-2, with unresolved D. Trimming took 4 bases from V and 5 from J, leaving 11 bases between them. The germline V gene has CDR1 DFQATT and CDR2 SNEGSKA (reference sequence). This CDR3 is 12 amino acids long. The CDR3 nucleotides are TGCAGTGCTAACGAGGGAGATTATGGCTACACCTTC. This sequence encodes CSANEGDYGYTF.

This sequence joins TRBV6-2 or TRBV6-3 and TRBJ2-7; D not resolved. Germline lookup yields CDR1 MNHEY and CDR2 SVGEGT. Between the trimmed V and J ends, which lost 6 bases and 7 bases, there was a span of 22 bases. The CDR3 covers 15 residues. In DNA form, the CDR3 reads TGTGCCAGCAGACAAAGTTGGACGGCCTCCGGGGAGCAGTACTTC. Amino acid sequence: CASRQSWTASGEQYF.

The chain recombines TRBV20-1 with TRBJ2-3, with 11 bases matching TRBD2. Germline CDR1 reads DFQATT; CDR2 reads SNEGSKA (reference sequence). There are 14 residues in the CDR3. V was pared by 5 bases and J by 1 base, with 2 bases of the junction left unmatched. The DNA for the CDR3 is TGCAGTGCTTTTAGCGGGAGGGGCACAGATACGCAGTATTTT. It encodes CSAFSGRGTDTQYF.

The table lists this clonotype with a few counts. This sequence joins TRBV30 and TRBJ1-4; D unresolved. This CDR3 region has 12 residues. Germline V gives CDR1 GTSNPN, CDR2 SVGIG (reference sequence). V was pared by 1 base and J by 4 bases, with 4 bases between. CDR3 bases: TGTGCCTGGAGTGCATATAATGAAAAACTGTTTTTT. Amino acids: CAWSAYNEKLFF. Full variable domain (outside the CDR3, taken from reference TRBV30 and TRBJ1-4): SQTIHQWPATLVQPVGSPLSLECTVEGTSNPNLYWYRQAAGRGLQLLFYSVGIGQISSEVPQNLSASRPQDRQFILSSKKLLLSDSGFYLCAWSAYNEKLFFGSGTQLSVL.

The J gene is TRBJ2-3, the V gene TRBV5-6, with TRBD1 identical over 12 bases. CDR1 and CDR2 from the germline V gene are SGHDT and YYEEEE. The V and J ends lost 3 bases and 4 bases, in that order; junction bases with no gene match: 9. The CDR3 contains 17 residues. The CDR3 DNA is TGTGCCAGCAGCTCTTGGCGGGGGACAGGGGGCGCAGATACGCAGTATTTT. Translated, it gives CASSSWRGTGGADTQYF.

This clonotype came up a few times. The CDR3 here is CASSPGWGSYNEQFF. Written as DNA, the CDR3 is TGTGCCAGCAGCCCGGGTTGGGGCTCCTACAATGAGCAGTTCTTC. The chain combines TRBV7-3 with TRBJ2-1, with unresolved D. The CDR3 loop spans 15 amino acids. Germline V lookup: CDR1 SGHTA, CDR2 FQGTGA. V was shortened by 5 bases and J by 0 bases, with 11 bases between the two germline ends.

This clonotype was counted only a few times. The chain is built from TRBV20-1 and TRBJ2-4; D perhaps matches TRBD2 (5 bases). Trimming stripped 6 bases from V and 1 base from J, with 16 bases between. The CDR3 sequence is 15 residues long. Germline V gene data show CDR1 as DFQATT and CDR2 as SNEGSKA (reference sequence). The chain's CDR3 is CSALVEGRAKNIQYF. CDR3 nucleotides: TGCAGTGCCCTTGTTGAGGGAAGGGCCAAAAACATTCAGTACTTC.

This clonotype was observed at least ten times. J is TRBJ2-2 and V is TRBV12-3 or TRBV12-4; D uncertain. V was trimmed by 2 bases and J by 7 bases, leaving 11 bases between them. The CDR3 is 14 amino acids. CDR3 protein: CASSLNYPDGELFF. The CDR3 bases are TGTGCCAGCAGTTTAAACTATCCAGACGGGGAGCTGTTTTTT.

This sequence joins TRBV5-1 and TRBJ2-3, with D possibly being TRBD1 (5 bases). CDR1 SGHRS and CDR2 YFSETQ come from the germline V gene. The V gene lost 5 bases and the J gene lost 4 bases, with 11 bases spanning the gap. This CDR3 contains 13 residues. The CDR3 is CASRAQGSDTQYF. The CDR3 DNA reads TGCGCCAGCAGGGCGCAGGGTTCAGATACGCAGTATTTT.

The rearrangement joins TRBV7-6 to TRBJ2-2, with a possible D match to TRBD1 (6 bases). The CDR3 is 17 residues long. V lost 1 base to trimming and J lost 2 bases, with 14 bases between them. Germline lookup yields CDR1 SGHVS and CDR2 FNYEAQ. The CDR3 bases are TGTGCCAGCAGCTTAGGACCCTGGACAGAAAACACCGGGGAGCTGTTTTTT. This encodes CASSLGPWTENTGELFF.

This clonotype appeared many times. The chain joins TRBV13 to TRBJ1-1, with 7 bases matching TRBD1. CDR1 and CDR2 (germline): PRHDT, FYEKMQ (reference sequence). The trim removed 5 bases at V and 1 base at J, leaving 4 bases unmatched. This CDR3 spans 14 amino acids. The DNA of the CDR3 is TGTGCCAGCAGCCCGGACAGGAGGAACACTGAAGCTTTCTTT. This translates into CASSPDRRNTEAFF.

This chain uses TRBV3-1 with TRBJ2-3; D uncertain. Trimming cost V 3 bases and J 0 bases, with 4 bases left between them. The CDR3 has 13 residues. The germline V gene encodes CDR1 LGHDT and CDR2 YNNKEL (reference sequence). Here the CDR3 reads CASSHRSTDTQYF. The CDR3 region has the DNA TGTGCCAGCAGCCATCGAAGCACAGATACGCAGTATTTT.